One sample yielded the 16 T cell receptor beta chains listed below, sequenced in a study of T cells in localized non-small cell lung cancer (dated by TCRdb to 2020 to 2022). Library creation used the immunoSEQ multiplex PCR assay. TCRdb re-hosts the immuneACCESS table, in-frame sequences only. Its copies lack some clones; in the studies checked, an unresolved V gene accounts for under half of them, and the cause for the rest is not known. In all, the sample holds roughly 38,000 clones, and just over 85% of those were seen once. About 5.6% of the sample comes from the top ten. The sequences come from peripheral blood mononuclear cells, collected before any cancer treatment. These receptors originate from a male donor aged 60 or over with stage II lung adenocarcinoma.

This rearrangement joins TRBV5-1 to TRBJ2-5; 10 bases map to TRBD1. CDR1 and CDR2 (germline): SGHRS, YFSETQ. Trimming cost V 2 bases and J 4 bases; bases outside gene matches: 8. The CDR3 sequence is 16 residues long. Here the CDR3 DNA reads TGCGCCAGCAGCTTAGGGGACAGGGGAGAGGGAGAGACCCAGTACTTC. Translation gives CASSLGDRGEGETQYF.

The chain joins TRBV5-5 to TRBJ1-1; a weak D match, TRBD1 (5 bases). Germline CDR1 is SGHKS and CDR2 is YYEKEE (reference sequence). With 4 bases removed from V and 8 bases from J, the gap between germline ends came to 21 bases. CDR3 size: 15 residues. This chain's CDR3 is CASSEFSGTYGEAFF. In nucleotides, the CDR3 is TGTGCCAGCAGCGAATTCTCCGGGACCTATGGAGAAGCTTTCTTT.

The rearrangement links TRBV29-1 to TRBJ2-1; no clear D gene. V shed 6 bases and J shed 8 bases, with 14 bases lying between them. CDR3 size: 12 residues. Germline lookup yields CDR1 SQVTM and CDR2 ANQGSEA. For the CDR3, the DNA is TGCAGCGTCATTGACGCATCGGATGAGCAGTTCTTC. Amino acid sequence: CSVIDASDEQFF.

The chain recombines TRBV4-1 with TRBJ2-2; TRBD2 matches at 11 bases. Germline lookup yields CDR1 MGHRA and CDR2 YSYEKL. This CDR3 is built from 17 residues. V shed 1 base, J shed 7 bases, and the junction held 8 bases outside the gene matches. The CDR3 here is CASSQGLLAGEGGELFF. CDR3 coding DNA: TGCGCCAGCAGCCAAGGCTTACTAGCGGGAGAGGGCGGGGAGCTGTTTTTT.

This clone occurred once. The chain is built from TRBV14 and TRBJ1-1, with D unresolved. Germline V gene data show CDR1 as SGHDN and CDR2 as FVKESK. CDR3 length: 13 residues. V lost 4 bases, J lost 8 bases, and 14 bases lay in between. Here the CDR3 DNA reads TGTGCCAGCAGCCTCCAATACCAAACGGAAGCTTTCTTT. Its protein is CASSLQYQTEAFF.

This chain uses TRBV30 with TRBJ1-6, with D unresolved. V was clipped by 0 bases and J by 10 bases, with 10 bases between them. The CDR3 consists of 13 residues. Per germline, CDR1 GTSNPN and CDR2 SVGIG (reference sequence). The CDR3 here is CAWSVQGISPLHF. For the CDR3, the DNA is TGTGCCTGGAGTGTACAAGGGATCTCACCCCTCCACTTT. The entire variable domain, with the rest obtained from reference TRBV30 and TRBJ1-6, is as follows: SQTIHQWPATLVQPVGSPLSLECTVEGTSNPNLYWYRQAAGRGLQLLFYSVGIGQISSEVPQNLSASRPQDRQFILSSKKLLLSDSGFYLCAWSVQGISPLHFGNGTRLTVT.

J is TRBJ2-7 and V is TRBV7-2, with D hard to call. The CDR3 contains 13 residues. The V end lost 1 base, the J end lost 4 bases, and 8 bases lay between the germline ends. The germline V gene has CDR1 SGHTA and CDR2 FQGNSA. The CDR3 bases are TGTGCCAGCAGCTTAGAAGTTTCTTACGAGCAGTACTTC. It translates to CASSLEVSYEQYF.

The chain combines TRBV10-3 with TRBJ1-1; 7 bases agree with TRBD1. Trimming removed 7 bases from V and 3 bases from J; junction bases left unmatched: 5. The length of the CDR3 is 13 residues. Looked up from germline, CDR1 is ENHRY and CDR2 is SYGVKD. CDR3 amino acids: CAITNRGDTEAFF. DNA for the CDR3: TGTGCCATCACCAACAGGGGAGACACTGAAGCTTTCTTT.

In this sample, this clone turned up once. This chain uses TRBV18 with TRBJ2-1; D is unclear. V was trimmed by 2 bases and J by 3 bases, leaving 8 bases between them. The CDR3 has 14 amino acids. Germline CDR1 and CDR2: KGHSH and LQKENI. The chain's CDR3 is CASSPGPRYNEQFF. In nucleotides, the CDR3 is TGTGCCAGCTCACCAGGGCCCCGCTACAATGAGCAGTTCTTC.

Written as DNA, the CDR3 is TGTGCCATCGGCAGACGGGAGGTGGATGAGCAGTTCTTC. Its protein product is CAIGRREVDEQFF. The genes are TRBV10-3 and TRBJ2-1; 7 bases line up with TRBD2. The trim removed 8 bases at V and 8 bases at J, leaving 9 bases unmatched. CDR1 and CDR2 from the germline V gene are ENHRY and SYGVKD. This CDR3 contains 13 residues.

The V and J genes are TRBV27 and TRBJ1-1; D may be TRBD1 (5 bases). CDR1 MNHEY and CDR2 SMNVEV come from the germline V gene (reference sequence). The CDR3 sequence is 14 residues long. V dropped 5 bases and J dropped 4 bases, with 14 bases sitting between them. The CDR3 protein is CASSPRTSPTEAFF. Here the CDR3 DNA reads TGTGCCAGCAGTCCCAGGACAAGCCCCACTGAAGCTTTCTTT.

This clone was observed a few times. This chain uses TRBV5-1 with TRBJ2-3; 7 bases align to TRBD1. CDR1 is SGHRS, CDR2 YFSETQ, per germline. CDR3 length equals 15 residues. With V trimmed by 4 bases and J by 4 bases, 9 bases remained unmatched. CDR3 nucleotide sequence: TGCGCCAGCAGCCTCGACAGGGATTCGTCAGATACGCAGTATTTT. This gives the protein CASSLDRDSSDTQYF.

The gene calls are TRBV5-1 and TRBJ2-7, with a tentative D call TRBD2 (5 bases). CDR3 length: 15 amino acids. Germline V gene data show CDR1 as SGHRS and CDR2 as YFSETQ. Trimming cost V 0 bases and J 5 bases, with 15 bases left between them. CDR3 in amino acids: CASSLAGISGDEQYF. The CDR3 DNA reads TGCGCCAGCAGCTTGGCGGGGATTAGTGGAGACGAGCAGTACTTC.

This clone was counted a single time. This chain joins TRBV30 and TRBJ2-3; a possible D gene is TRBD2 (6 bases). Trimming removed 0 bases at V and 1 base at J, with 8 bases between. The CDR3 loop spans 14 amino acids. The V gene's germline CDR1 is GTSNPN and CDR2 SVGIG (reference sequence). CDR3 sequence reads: CAWSVGGGTDTQYF. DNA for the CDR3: TGTGCCTGGAGTGTAGGCGGGGGCACAGATACGCAGTATTTT.

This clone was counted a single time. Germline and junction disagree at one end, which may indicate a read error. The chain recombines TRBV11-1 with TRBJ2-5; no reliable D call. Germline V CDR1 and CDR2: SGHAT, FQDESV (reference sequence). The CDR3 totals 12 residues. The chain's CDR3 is CASSLIGEAQYF. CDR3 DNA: TGTGCCAGCAGCTTAATTGGAGAGGCCCAGTACTTC. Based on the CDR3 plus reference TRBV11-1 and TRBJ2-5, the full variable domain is EAEVAQSPRYKITEKSQAVAFWCDPISGHATLYWYRQILGQGPELLVQFQDESVVDDSQLPKDRFSAERLKGVDSTLKIQPAELGDSAMYLCASSLIGEAQYFGPGTRLLVL.

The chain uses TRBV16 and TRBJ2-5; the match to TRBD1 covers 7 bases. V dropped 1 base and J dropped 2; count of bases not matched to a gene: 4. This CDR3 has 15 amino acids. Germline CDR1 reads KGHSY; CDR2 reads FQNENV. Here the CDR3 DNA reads TGTGCCAGCAGCCAATATGGGACAGAGCAAGAGACCCAGTACTTC. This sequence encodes CASSQYGTEQETQYF.